This T cell receptor (beta chain) was found in a study of T-cell reconstitution after alpha-beta-depleted transplantation in children. During its preparation, the TCRbeta library received unique molecular identifiers. MiXCR was run by TCRdb on the PCR reads, yielding one entry per CDR3 protein. This sample yields a few hundred thousand distinct CDR3 sequences, of which 9.9% are seen a single time; over 9.5% belongs to the top ten. The CDR3 is 13 residues long. Trimming shortened V by 1 base and J by 10 bases, and 13 bases separated the two germline ends. This clonotype was sampled from a human donor who donated a stem cell graft to a child with SCID. The specimen was PBMCs from the stem cell graft donor, collected from the stem cell graft. The chain carries TRBV12-3 or TRBV12-4 and TRBJ1-2; D is ambiguous. Here the CDR3 reads CASSLGGGGYYTF. CDR3 nucleotides: TGTGCCAGCAGTTTAGGGGGTGGCGGGTACTACACCTTC.